A single sample gave rise to the 13 T cell receptor beta chains below, sequenced in a study of early T cells in non-severe SARS-CoV-2 infection. TCRdb re-called the 5' RACE reads through MiXCR, storing one row per CDR3 protein. The top ten clones hold approximately 7.5% of a sample with just under 90,000 distinct CDR3 sequences, 13% to 15% of them seen once. The sample comprised whole blood. These receptors all come from an adult who was a healthcare worker with PCR-confirmed SARS-CoV-2 infection or an uninfected control (not recorded which).

The chain carries TRBV21-1 and TRBJ2-1. TRBV21-1 is designated a pseudogene. This CDR3 is 17 amino acids long. Here the CDR3 DNA reads TGTGCCAGCAGCAATCCATTAACAGTGAGCTCCTACAATGAGCAGTTCTTC. It translates to CASSNPLTVSSYNEQFF.

This clonotype was recorded at least ten times. The chain joins TRBV4-1 to TRBJ1-1; D unclear. CDR1 MGHRA and CDR2 YSYEKL come from the germline V gene. CDR3 size: 13 residues. V was shortened by 3 bases and J by 5 bases, with 10 bases between the two germline ends. In DNA, the CDR3 is TGCGCCAGCAGCCACCCCCCCGGTACTGAAGCTTTCTTT. Translation: CASSHPPGTEAFF.

This clonotype has more than one count but fewer than ten. The CDR3 DNA sequence: TGTGCCAGCAGCTTGGGACAGGGGAAGGGGGAGCTGTTTTTT. This encodes CASSLGQGKGELFF. V gene TRBV11-2 combines with J gene TRBJ2-2; 10 nucleotides align to TRBD1. V lost 3 bases and J lost 8; bases outside the gene matches: 3. In germline, CDR1 is SGHAT, CDR2 FQNNGV. The CDR3 totals 14 residues. Supplemented by reference TRBV11-2 and TRBJ2-2, the full variable domain reads EAGVAQSPRYKIIEKRQSVAFWCNPISGHATLYWYQQILGQGPKLLIQFQNNGVVDDSQLPKDRFSAERLKGVDSTLKIQPAKLEDSAVYLCASSLGQGKGELFFGEGSRLTVL.

This clonotype was observed a few times. The chain has TRBV29-1 and TRBJ2-7; D gene unclear. Germline V gene data show CDR1 as SQVTM and CDR2 as ANQGSEA. Trimming left V 7 bases short and J 0 bases short, with 13 bases between. The CDR3 has 13 residues. CDR3 loop: CSAVGPPSYEQYF. In DNA form, the CDR3 reads TGCAGCGCTGTCGGACCCCCCTCCTACGAGCAGTACTTC.

This clonotype was recorded at least ten times. The chain links TRBV5-6 to TRBJ2-3; the D is unclear. The CDR3 totals 14 residues. Per the germline V gene, CDR1 is SGHDT and CDR2 is YYEEEE. V shed 1 base and J shed 4 bases, with 10 bases lying between them. Here the CDR3 reads CASSLRSGPDTQYF. CDR3 DNA: TGTGCCAGCAGCTTGCGGTCAGGCCCAGATACGCAGTATTTT.

J is TRBJ2-1 and V is TRBV7-9; 13 bases fit TRBD2. CDR1 is SEHNR, CDR2 FQNEAQ, per germline (reference sequence). The CDR3 consists of 16 residues. After removal of 5 bases from V and 6 bases from J, the junction contained 7 bases not matched to a gene. CDR3 amino acids: CASSPTSGRLGNEQFF. The CDR3 coding sequence is TGTGCCAGCAGCCCGACTAGCGGGAGGTTGGGCAATGAGCAGTTCTTC.

This clonotype came up a few times. CDR3 amino acids: CASKKDHRYTDPSNQPQHF. In nucleotides, the CDR3 is TGTGCCAGCAAGAAGGATCACAGATATACGGATCCTAGCAATCAGCCCCAGCATTTT. The rearrangement uses TRBV27 and TRBJ1-5; D uncertain. The germline CDR1 and CDR2 sequences are MNHEY and SMNVEV (reference sequence). The length of the CDR3 is 19 residues. V gave up 7 bases and J gave up 0 bases, with 25 bases separating them.

Only a few counts were recorded for this clonotype. The V call is TRBV5-6, the J call TRBJ1-5; the D is unclear. The CDR3 consists of 12 residues. V was trimmed by 0 bases and J by 6 bases, leaving 4 bases between them. Per the germline V gene, CDR1 is SGHDT and CDR2 is YYEEEE. The DNA of the CDR3 is TGTGCCAGCAGCTTGGCCTCTCAGCCCCAGCATTTT. Translating it yields CASSLASQPQHF. Supplemented by reference TRBV5-6 and TRBJ1-5, the full variable domain reads DAGVTQSPTHLIKTRGQQVTLRCSPKSGHDTVSWYQQALGQGPQFIFQYYEEEERQRGNFPDRFSGHQFPNYSSELNVNALLLGDSALYLCASSLASQPQHFGDGTRLSIL.

The chain combines TRBV7-7 with TRBJ2-3; D is perhaps TRBD1 (6 bases). The germline gives CDR1 SSHAT, CDR2 FNYEAQ (reference sequence). Trimming cost V 5 bases and J 2 bases, with 17 bases left between them. The CDR3 has 16 residues. CDR3 loop: CASSPSGDDFTDTQYF. The CDR3 nucleotides read TGTGCCAGCAGCCCGTCAGGGGACGACTTCACAGATACGCAGTATTTT. Using reference TRBV7-7 and TRBJ2-3 for the parts outside the CDR3, the full variable domain is GAGVSQSPRYKVTKRGQDVTLRCDPISSHATLYWYQQALGQGPEFLTYFNYEAQPDKSGLPSDRFSAERPEGSISTLTIQRTEQRDSAMYRCASSPSGDDFTDTQYFGPGTRLTVL.

This chain joins TRBV5-1 and TRBJ2-7; D ambiguous. The CDR3 runs 12 residues. With 0 bases removed from V and 6 bases from J, the gap between germline ends came to 7 bases. Germline-derived CDR1 and CDR2 are SGHRS and YFSETQ. Written as DNA, the CDR3 is TGCGCCAGCAGCTTGGACAGCCTCGAGCAGTACTTC. Its translation: CASSLDSLEQYF.

V and J are TRBV7-8 and TRBJ1-1; D is uncertain. The V end lost 5 bases, the J end lost 5 bases, and 9 bases lay between the germline ends. Per the germline V gene, CDR1 is SGHVS and CDR2 is FQNEAQ. The CDR3 totals 12 residues. This CDR3 is CASSQRRTEAFF. The CDR3 nucleotides read TGTGCCAGCAGCCAGCGTAGGACTGAAGCTTTCTTT.

At least ten counts were recorded for this clonotype. The chain links TRBV7-2 to TRBJ2-7; possible D gene TRBD2, 7 bases. Deletions cut 5 bases from V and 5 bases from J, with 22 bases between. Germline V CDR1 and CDR2: SGHTA, FQGNSA. The CDR3 length is 16 residues. The CDR3 nucleotides are TGTGCCAGCAGCGACAACCTAATAGGGGGACTAAACGAGCAGTACTTC. It is translated as CASSDNLIGGLNEQYF.

The chain is built from TRBV11-3 and TRBJ2-1, with D perhaps matching TRBD1 or TRBD2 (6 bases each). The V gene lost 0 bases and the J gene lost 9 bases, with 15 bases spanning the gap. CDR1 and CDR2 (germline): SGHNT, YENEEA. This CDR3 is built from 15 residues. The CDR3 region is CASSLDPGAGIEQFF. DNA for the CDR3: TGTGCCAGCAGCTTAGATCCGGGGGCCGGGATTGAGCAGTTCTTC. The full variable domain, in which reference TRBV11-3 and TRBJ2-1 provide the parts outside the CDR3, is EAGVVQSPRYKIIEKKQPVAFWCNPISGHNTLYWYLQNLGQGPELLIRYENEEAVDDSQLPKDRFSAERLKGVDSTLKIQPAELGDSAVYLCASSLDPGAGIEQFFGPGTRLTVL.